The 28 T cell receptor beta chains listed next were all sequenced from one sample in a study of T cells after yellow fever vaccination. TCRdb reanalysed the 5' RACE reads using MiXCR and keeps one entry per CDR3 protein. The table lists about 500,000 distinct CDR3 sequences, about a sixth of them singletons, with 15% to 20% in the top ten. Specimen: PBMCs, collected 5 to 6 days after the first yellow fever vaccination. Every receptor here comes from a man between 18 and 29 years old who received the YFV17D yellow fever vaccine.

The V gene is TRBV27, the J gene TRBJ2-5; D remains unclear. Germline CDR1 reads MNHEY; CDR2 reads SMNVEV (reference sequence). The CDR3 is 15 residues long. The V end was cut by 6 bases, the J end by 2 bases, with 16 bases between. The CDR3 loop reads CASRLEVRLQETQYF. CDR3 coding DNA: TGTGCCAGCAGATTAGAGGTCAGGCTACAAGAGACCCAGTACTTC.

The genes are TRBV18 and TRBJ2-1; TRBD1 agrees at 8 bases. This CDR3 has 18 residues. The V gene's germline CDR1 is KGHSH and CDR2 LQKENI. J was trimmed by 2 bases and V by 5 bases; bases with no gene match: 14. The CDR3 bases are TGTGCCAGCTCAACAGGACAGGGAAGGTCCCAGCCCTACAATGAGCAGTTCTTC. This encodes CASSTGQGRSQPYNEQFF.

This clonotype came up a few times. The J gene is TRBJ2-2, the V gene TRBV20-1; 9 bases match TRBD2. Per the germline V gene, CDR1 is DFQATT and CDR2 is SNEGSKA (reference sequence). V shed 4 bases, J shed 6 bases, and the junction held 9 bases outside the gene matches. CDR3 length equals 15 residues. The CDR3 DNA is TGCAGTGCTAACCTAGCGGGGAGGGTACCCGGGGAGCTGTTTTTT. Amino acids: CSANLAGRVPGELFF.

This chain uses TRBV12-3 or TRBV12-4 with TRBJ1-1, with a tentative D call TRBD1 (5 bases). Trimming removed 8 bases from V and 11 bases from J, with 24 bases in between. The length of the CDR3 is 14 residues. The CDR3 DNA reads as TGTGCCAGCCAAGCCCAGCAGGGTAGTAGGGGCGCTTTCTTT. This translates into CASQAQQGSRGAFF.

The chain carries TRBV12-3 or TRBV12-4 and TRBJ2-1; D uncertain. CDR3 size: 13 residues. V was pared by 1 base and J by 7 bases, with 8 bases between. The DNA of the CDR3 is TGTGCCAGCAGTTTAGGGACCCCGAATGAGCAGTTCTTC. Translation gives CASSLGTPNEQFF.

DNA for the CDR3: TGCAGTGCTAGCGGGGGGGCAAGAGATACGCAGTATTTT. Protein: CSASGGARDTQYF. V and J are TRBV20-1 and TRBJ2-3, with TRBD2 identical over 8 bases. V shed 3 bases, J shed 5 bases, and the junction held 4 bases outside the gene matches. There are 13 residues in the CDR3. Germline V gene data show CDR1 as DFQATT and CDR2 as SNEGSKA (reference sequence).

This clonotype was detected a few times. The rearrangement uses TRBV5-1 and TRBJ2-2; D ambiguous. Trimming removed 0 bases at V and 1 base at J, with 13 bases between. From germline, CDR1 is SGHRS and CDR2 YFSETQ. The CDR3 has 17 amino acids. Here the CDR3 reads CASSLAWAAGNTGELFF. In DNA form, the CDR3 reads TGCGCCAGCAGCTTGGCCTGGGCGGCAGGGAACACCGGGGAGCTGTTTTTT.

The gene calls are TRBV7-3 and TRBJ2-3; TRBD2 matches at 9 bases. With 5 bases clipped from V and 5 bases from J, the junction kept 11 bases outside the gene matches. Per germline, CDR1 SGHTA and CDR2 FQGTGA. This CDR3 region has 16 residues. CDR3 nucleotide sequence: TGTGCCAGCAGCCCGAAGGCGGGGGGGCCGGAAGATACGCAGTATTTT. This translates into CASSPKAGGPEDTQYF. The full variable domain, completed using reference TRBV7-3 and TRBJ2-3, is GAGVSQTPSNKVTEKGKYVELRCDPISGHTALYWYRQSLGQGPEFLIYFQGTGAADDSGLPNDRFFAVRPEGSVSTLKIQRTERGDSAVYLCASSPKAGGPEDTQYFGPGTRLTVL.

The sample holds a few counts of this clonotype. V is TRBV6-1 and J is TRBJ1-6, with TRBD1 as a possible D gene (5 bases). V lost 6 bases and J 0 bases, leaving 12 bases between the germline ends. This CDR3 has 16 residues. Germline V gives CDR1 MNHNS, CDR2 SASEGT. The CDR3: CASSGTAISYNSPLHF. The CDR3 DNA reads TGTGCCAGCAGCGGGACGGCCATCTCCTATAATTCACCCCTCCACTTT.

This clonotype was found a few times. This chain connects TRBV6-4 to TRBJ2-1; 7 bases fit TRBD1. J was trimmed by 4 bases and V by 0 bases; bases with no gene match: 3. CDR3 length: 15 residues. In germline, CDR1 is MRHNA, CDR2 SNTAGT. The CDR3 bases are TGTGCCAGCAGTGACTCGGGCAGGGGGTACAATGAGCAGTTCTTC. Translation gives CASSDSGRGYNEQFF.

The genes are TRBV25-1 and TRBJ1-1, with 9 bases aligning to TRBD1. Trimming took 6 bases from V and 3 from J; bases not matched to a gene: 8. The CDR3 runs 15 residues. Germline V gene data show CDR1 as MGHDK and CDR2 as SYGVNS. The CDR3 DNA is TGTGCCAGCAGGCTAGGGGACAGGGTCGACACTGAAGCTTTCTTT. Translating it yields CASRLGDRVDTEAFF.

The rearrangement joins TRBV7-9 to TRBJ2-3, with D perhaps matching TRBD1 or TRBD2 (5 bases each). Germline assignment: CDR1 SEHNR and CDR2 FQNEAQ (reference sequence). The ends were cut back, 7 bases at V and 2 bases at J, with 13 bases in the middle. The CDR3 runs 14 residues. CDR3 loop: CASIYTGATDTQYF. CDR3 coding DNA: TGTGCCAGCATTTACACCGGGGCCACAGATACGCAGTATTTT.

CDR3 sequence reads: CASSFTSGANEQFF. The CDR3 coding sequence is TGTGCCAGCAGCTTCACTAGCGGGGCGAATGAGCAGTTCTTC. This rearrangement joins TRBV5-4 to TRBJ2-1; 10 bases align to TRBD2. The V segment lost 2 bases and the J segment 7 bases; nucleotides outside the gene matches: 3. The CDR3 extends over 14 amino acids. Germline CDR1 SGHNT, CDR2 YYREEE (reference sequence).

This clonotype came up a few times. The V call is TRBV3-1, the J call TRBJ2-7; 8 nucleotides line up with TRBD1. The CDR3 runs to 14 residues. V lost 1 base to trimming and J lost 10 bases; unmatched junction nucleotides: 9. CDR1 and CDR2 (germline): LGHDT, YNNKEL (reference sequence). CDR3 coding DNA: TGTGCCAGCAGCCAAGGGTTCGGACAGGGAACTCAGTACGTC. Amino acids: CASSQGFGQGTQYV.

To note about this clonotype: An end of the junction does not agree with germline; a read error may underlie this. This chain joins TRBV4-1 and TRBJ1-2; D uncertain. The CDR3 contains 15 residues. Germline CDR1 reads MGHRA; CDR2 reads YSYEKL. This chain's CDR3 is CASSQDGAENYGNTF. In DNA form, the CDR3 reads TGCGCCAGCAGCCAAGATGGCGCGGAGAACTATGGCAACACCTTC.

This clonotype was seen a handful of times. V gene TRBV7-3 combines with J gene TRBJ1-2, with a weak D call TRBD1 (5 bases). This CDR3 comprises 15 residues. The ends were cut back, 5 bases at V and 4 bases at J, with 17 bases in the middle. CDR1 SGHTA and CDR2 FQGTGA come from the germline V gene. CDR3 amino acids: CASSLDSLEAYGYTF. Written as DNA, the CDR3 is TGTGCCAGCAGCCTAGACAGCCTTGAGGCCTATGGCTACACCTTC.

The chain links TRBV7-2 to TRBJ1-4; 10 positions agree with TRBD1. CDR3 length: 15 residues. The V and J ends lost 3 bases and 6 bases, in that order; junction bases with no gene match: 4. CDR1 and CDR2 from the germline V gene are SGHTA and FQGNSA. The CDR3 DNA follows: TGTGCCAGCAGCTTCGCCGGGACAGGGGATGAAAAACTGTTTTTT. Translated, it gives CASSFAGTGDEKLFF.

The table lists this clonotype with a few counts. The V gene is TRBV19, the J gene TRBJ2-2; D is perhaps TRBD1 (6 bases). The CDR3 extends over 15 amino acids. V was trimmed by 7 bases and J by 4 bases, leaving 16 bases between them. Germline V gives CDR1 LNHDA, CDR2 SQIVND (reference sequence). CDR3 coding DNA: TGTGCCAGTACAGGTCAGGGGTTGATCACCGGGGAGCTGTTTTTT. It encodes CASTGQGLITGELFF.

This clonotype was seen a handful of times. The rearrangement joins TRBV29-1 to TRBJ1-1; D not certain. Per the germline V gene, CDR1 is SQVTM and CDR2 is ANQGSEA. V dropped 6 bases and J dropped 3 bases, with 8 bases sitting between them. The CDR3 is made up of 11 amino acids. The CDR3 DNA follows: TGCAGCGTGGGCCTGTACACTGAAGCTTTCTTT. Encoded protein: CSVGLYTEAFF.

This clonotype was counted at least ten times. The chain joins TRBV20-1 to TRBJ2-5, with 9 bases lining up with TRBD1. V gave up 6 bases and J gave up 4 bases; unmatched junction bases: 12. The CDR3 spans 15 residues. Per the germline V gene, CDR1 is DFQATT and CDR2 is SNEGSKA (reference sequence). CDR3 in amino acids: CSATDRGYSRETQYF. The DNA of the CDR3 is TGCAGTGCCACTGACAGGGGGTATTCGAGAGAGACCCAGTACTTC.

The J gene is TRBJ1-6, the V gene TRBV15; D is unresolved. The CDR3 has 13 residues. V shed 0 bases and J shed 7 bases, with 4 bases lying between them. CDR1 is LNHNV and CDR2 is YYDKDF in the germline V gene (reference sequence). CDR3 coding DNA: TGTGCCACCAGCAGAGATCAGAATTCACCCCTCCACTTT. Protein sequence: CATSRDQNSPLHF. The entire variable domain, with the rest obtained from reference TRBV15 and TRBJ1-6, is as follows: DAMVIQNPRYQVTQFGKPVTLSCSQTLNHNVMYWYQQKSSQAPKLLFHYYDKDFNNEADTPDNFQSRRPNTSFCFLDIRSPGLGDTAMYLCATSRDQNSPLHFGNGTRLTVT.

J is TRBJ1-2 and V is TRBV12-3 or TRBV12-4; a weak D match, TRBD1 (5 bases). The CDR3 is made up of 14 amino acids. V was cut by 7 bases and J by 2 bases, with 14 bases left in between. DNA for the CDR3: TGTGCCAGCACCCGCCGGGGACCCAACTATGGCTACACCTTC. It is translated as CASTRRGPNYGYTF.

This clonotype was counted only a few times. CDR3 sequence (DNA): TGTGCCAGCAGCTCCCTTTGGAATAGCAATCAGCCCCAGCATTTT. Its protein is CASSSLWNSNQPQHF. This chain joins TRBV7-9 and TRBJ1-5, with no clear D. Germline assignment: CDR1 SEHNR and CDR2 FQNEAQ (reference sequence). Trimming removed 4 bases from V and 0 bases from J, with 10 bases in between. The CDR3 loop spans 15 amino acids.

This clonotype was detected ten times or more. V gene TRBV6-1 combines with J gene TRBJ2-3, with no clear D. The V end was cut by 8 bases, the J end by 7 bases, with 22 bases between. CDR1 is MNHNS, CDR2 SASEGT, per germline. The CDR3 length is 15 residues. CDR3 sequence reads: CASSYRGRTSYTQYF. The CDR3 nucleotides are TGTGCCAGCTCCTACCGTGGGCGTACGAGCTATACGCAGTATTTT.

This clonotype turned up a few times. The chain joins TRBV27 to TRBJ1-5; D remains unclear. This CDR3 contains 12 residues. Germline V gene lookup returns CDR1 MNHEY and CDR2 SMNVEV (reference sequence). V was cut by 3 bases and J by 7 bases, with 7 bases left in between. CDR3 DNA: TGTGCCAGCAGTTTTCCCGGCCAGCCCCAGCATTTT. Amino acid sequence: CASSFPGQPQHF.

This clonotype was seen many times. The genes are TRBV5-1 and TRBJ1-2, with unresolved D. The CDR3 runs to 14 residues. Germline assignment: CDR1 SGHRS and CDR2 YFSETQ. The V and J ends lost 0 bases and 8 bases respectively, with 14 bases between them. Here the CDR3 reads CASSLEVAGQGYTF. The DNA for the CDR3 is TGCGCCAGCAGCTTGGAGGTAGCCGGGCAAGGCTACACCTTC.

The J gene is TRBJ1-2, the V gene TRBV28; 7 bases are shared with TRBD1. Per germline, CDR1 MDHEN and CDR2 SYDVKM. V trimming: 3 bases; J trimming: 8 bases; junction bases outside the gene matches: 12. The CDR3 is made up of 15 amino acids. The CDR3 DNA reads as TGTGCCAGCAGTTTTCCGGGACAGCCGTCGAGCGGCTACACCTTC. It translates to CASSFPGQPSSGYTF.

The rearrangement uses TRBV4-3 and TRBJ2-5; 11 bases line up with TRBD2. V was clipped by 1 base and J by 2 bases; unmatched bases: 15. This CDR3 has 20 residues. CDR1 is LGHNA, CDR2 YSLEER, per germline. CDR3 coding DNA: TGCGCCAGCAGCCAAGCCTTCGCCAAAAGGGGGACTAGCGGACAAGAGACCCAGTACTTC. This gives the protein CASSQAFAKRGTSGQETQYF.